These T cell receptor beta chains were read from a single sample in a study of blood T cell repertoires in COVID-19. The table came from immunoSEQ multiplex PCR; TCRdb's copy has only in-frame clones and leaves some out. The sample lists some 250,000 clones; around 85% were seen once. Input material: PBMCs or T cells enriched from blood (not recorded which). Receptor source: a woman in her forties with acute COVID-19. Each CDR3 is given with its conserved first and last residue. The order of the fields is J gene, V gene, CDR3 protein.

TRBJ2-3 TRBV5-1 CASSRSAELSTDTQYF
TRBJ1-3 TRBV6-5 CASQEGQSSGNTIYF
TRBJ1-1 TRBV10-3 CAISVNSGGGTEAFF
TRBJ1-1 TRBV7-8 CASSLGGDANTEAFF
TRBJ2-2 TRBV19 CASSIALAGGGGELFF
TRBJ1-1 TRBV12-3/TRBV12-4 CASSLAQEAFF
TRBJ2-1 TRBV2 CASSFEGRVSEQFF
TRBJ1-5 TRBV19 CATNPTGQGHQPQHF
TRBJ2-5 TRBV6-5 CASSSPLAGGRETQYF
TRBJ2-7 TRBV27 CASSWDREGYEQYF
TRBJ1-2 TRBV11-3 CASSFGTHYGYTF
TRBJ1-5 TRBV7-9 CASSLEGGQPQHF
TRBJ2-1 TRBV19 CASSISRYNEQFF
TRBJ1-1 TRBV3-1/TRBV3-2 CASSRDSQNTEAFF
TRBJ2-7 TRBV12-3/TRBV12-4 CASSLGEMYEQYF
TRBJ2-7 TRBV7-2 CASSLFEGGGEQYF